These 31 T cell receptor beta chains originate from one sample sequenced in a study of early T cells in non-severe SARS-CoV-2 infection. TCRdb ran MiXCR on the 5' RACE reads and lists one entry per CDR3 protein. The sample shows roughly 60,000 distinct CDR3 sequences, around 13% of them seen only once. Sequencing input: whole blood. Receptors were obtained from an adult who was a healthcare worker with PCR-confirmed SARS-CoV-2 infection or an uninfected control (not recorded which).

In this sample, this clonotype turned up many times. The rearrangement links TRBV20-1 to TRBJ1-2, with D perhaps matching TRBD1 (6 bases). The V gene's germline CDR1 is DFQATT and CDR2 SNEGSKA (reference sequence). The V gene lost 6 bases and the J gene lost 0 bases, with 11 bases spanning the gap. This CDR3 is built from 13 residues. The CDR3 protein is CSARDTANYGYTF. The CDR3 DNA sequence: TGCAGTGCACGGGACACCGCTAACTATGGCTACACCTTC.

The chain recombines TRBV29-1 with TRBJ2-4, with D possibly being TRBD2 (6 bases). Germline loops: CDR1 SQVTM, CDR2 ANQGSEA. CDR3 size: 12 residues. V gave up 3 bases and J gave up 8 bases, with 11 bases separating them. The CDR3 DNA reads TGCAGCGTTGAGGAGGGCGGCGACATTCAGTACTTC. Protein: CSVEEGGDIQYF.

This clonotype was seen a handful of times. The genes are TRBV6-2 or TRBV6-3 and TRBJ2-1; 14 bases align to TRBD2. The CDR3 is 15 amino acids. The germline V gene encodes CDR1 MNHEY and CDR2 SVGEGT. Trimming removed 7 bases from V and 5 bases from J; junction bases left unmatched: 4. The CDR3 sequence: CASNAGLAGDNEQFF. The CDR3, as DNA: TGTGCCAGCAATGCGGGACTAGCGGGGGACAATGAGCAGTTCTTC.

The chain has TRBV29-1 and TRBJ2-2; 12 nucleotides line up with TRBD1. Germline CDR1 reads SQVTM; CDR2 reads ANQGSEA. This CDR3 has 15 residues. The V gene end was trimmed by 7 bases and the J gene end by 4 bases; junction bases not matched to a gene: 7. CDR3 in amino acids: CSGGTGGASTGELFF. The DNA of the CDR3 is TGCAGCGGGGGGACAGGGGGCGCTAGCACCGGGGAGCTGTTTTTT.

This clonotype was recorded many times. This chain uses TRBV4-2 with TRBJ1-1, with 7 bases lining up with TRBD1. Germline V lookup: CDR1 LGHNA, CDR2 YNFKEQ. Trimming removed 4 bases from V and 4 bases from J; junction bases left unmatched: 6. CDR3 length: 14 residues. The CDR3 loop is CASSLGTAGTEAFF. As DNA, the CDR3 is TGTGCCAGCAGCCTGGGGACAGCGGGCACTGAAGCTTTCTTT.

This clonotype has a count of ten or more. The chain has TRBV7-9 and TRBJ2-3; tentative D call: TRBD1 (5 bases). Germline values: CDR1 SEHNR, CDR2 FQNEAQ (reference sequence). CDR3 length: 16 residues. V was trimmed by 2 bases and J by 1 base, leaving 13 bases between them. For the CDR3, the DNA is TGTGCCAGCAGCTTAACTCTGCGCAGGGGCACAGATACGCAGTATTTT. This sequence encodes CASSLTLRRGTDTQYF.

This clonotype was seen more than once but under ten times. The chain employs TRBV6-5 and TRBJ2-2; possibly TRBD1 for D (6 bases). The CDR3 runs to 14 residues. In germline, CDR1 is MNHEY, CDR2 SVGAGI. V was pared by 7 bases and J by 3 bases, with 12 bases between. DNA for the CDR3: TGTGCCAGCACCCCCGCAGGGGACACCGGGGAGCTGTTTTTT. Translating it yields CASTPAGDTGELFF.

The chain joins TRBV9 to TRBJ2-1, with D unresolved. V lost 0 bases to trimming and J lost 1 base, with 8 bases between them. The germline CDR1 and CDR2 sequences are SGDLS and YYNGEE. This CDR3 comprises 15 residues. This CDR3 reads CASSVDSASYNEQFF. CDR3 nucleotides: TGTGCCAGCAGCGTAGACAGCGCTTCCTACAATGAGCAGTTCTTC.

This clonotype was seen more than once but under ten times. The CDR3 sequence is CASGGTGELFF. CDR3 sequence (DNA): TGTGCCAGCGGGGGCACCGGGGAGCTGTTTTTT. J is TRBJ2-2 and V is TRBV3-1, with D perhaps TRBD1 or TRBD2 (5 bases each). V was shortened by 8 bases and J by 4 bases, with 5 bases between the two germline ends. Per the germline V gene, CDR1 is LGHDT and CDR2 is YNNKEL (reference sequence). The CDR3 is 11 amino acids.

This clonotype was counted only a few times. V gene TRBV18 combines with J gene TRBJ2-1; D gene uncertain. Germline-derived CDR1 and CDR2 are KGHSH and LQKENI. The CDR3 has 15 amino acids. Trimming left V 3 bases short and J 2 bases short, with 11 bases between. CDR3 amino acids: CASSPATTTYNEQFF. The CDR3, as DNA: TGTGCCAGCTCACCGGCCACTACCACCTACAATGAGCAGTTCTTC. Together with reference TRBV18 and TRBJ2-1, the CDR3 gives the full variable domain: NAGVMQNPRHLVRRRGQEARLRCSPMKGHSHVYWYRQLPEEGLKFMVYLQKENIIDESGMPKERFSAEFPKEGPSILRIQQVVRGDSAAYFCASSPATTTYNEQFFGPGTRLTVL.

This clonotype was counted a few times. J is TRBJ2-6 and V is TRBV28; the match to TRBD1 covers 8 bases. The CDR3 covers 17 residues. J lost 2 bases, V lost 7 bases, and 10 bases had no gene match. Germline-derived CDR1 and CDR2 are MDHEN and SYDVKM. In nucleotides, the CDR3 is TGTGCCAGCACCATCGACAGGGGTTGGACTGGGGCCAACGTCCTGACTTTC. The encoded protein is CASTIDRGWTGANVLTF.

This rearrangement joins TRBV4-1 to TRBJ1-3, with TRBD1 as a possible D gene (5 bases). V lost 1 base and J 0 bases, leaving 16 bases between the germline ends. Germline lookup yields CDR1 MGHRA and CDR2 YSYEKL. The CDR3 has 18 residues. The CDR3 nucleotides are TGCGCCAGCAGCCAAGTCAGCGGGGCCGGGGCCTCTGGAAACACCATATATTTT. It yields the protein CASSQVSGAGASGNTIYF.

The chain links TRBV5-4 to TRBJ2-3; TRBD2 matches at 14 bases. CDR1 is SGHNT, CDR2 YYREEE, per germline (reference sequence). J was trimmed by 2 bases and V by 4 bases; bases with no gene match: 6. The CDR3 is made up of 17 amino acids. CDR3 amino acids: CASSPGLAGANTDTQYF. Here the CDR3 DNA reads TGTGCCAGCAGCCCGGGACTAGCGGGGGCCAACACAGATACGCAGTATTTT.

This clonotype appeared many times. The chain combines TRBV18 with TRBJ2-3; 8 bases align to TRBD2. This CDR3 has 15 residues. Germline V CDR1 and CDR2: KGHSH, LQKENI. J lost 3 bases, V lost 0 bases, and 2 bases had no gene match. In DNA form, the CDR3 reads TGTGCCAGCTCACCACCAGCGGGGGCTACAGATACGCAGTATTTT. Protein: CASSPPAGATDTQYF.

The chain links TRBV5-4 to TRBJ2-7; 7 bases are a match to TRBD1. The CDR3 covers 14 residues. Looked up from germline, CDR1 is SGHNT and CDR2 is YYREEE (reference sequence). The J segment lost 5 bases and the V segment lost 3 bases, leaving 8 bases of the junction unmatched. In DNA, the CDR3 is TGTGCCAGCAGCTCCCGACAGGGTCTCAACGAGCAGTACTTC. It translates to CASSSRQGLNEQYF.

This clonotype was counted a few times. The DNA for the CDR3 is TGTGCCAGCAGCCGAACTACACAGACGAACACCGGGGAGCTGTTTTTT. Its translation is CASSRTTQTNTGELFF. V and J are TRBV3-1 and TRBJ2-2; D gene ambiguous. Germline V lookup: CDR1 LGHDT, CDR2 YNNKEL (reference sequence). With 4 bases removed from V and 0 bases from J, the gap between germline ends came to 12 bases. CDR3 length: 16 residues.

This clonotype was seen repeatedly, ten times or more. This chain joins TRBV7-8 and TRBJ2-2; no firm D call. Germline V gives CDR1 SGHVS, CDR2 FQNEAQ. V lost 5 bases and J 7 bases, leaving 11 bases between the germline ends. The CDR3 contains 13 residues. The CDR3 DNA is TGTGCCAGCAGCCAAACCCAGCTCGGGGAGCTGTTTTTT. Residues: CASSQTQLGELFF.

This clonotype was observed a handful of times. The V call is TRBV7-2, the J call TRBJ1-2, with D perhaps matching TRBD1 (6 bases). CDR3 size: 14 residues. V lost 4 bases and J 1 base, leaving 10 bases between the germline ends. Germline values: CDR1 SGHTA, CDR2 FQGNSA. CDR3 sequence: CASSSDRLNYGYTF. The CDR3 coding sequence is TGTGCCAGCAGCTCGGACAGACTTAACTATGGCTACACCTTC.

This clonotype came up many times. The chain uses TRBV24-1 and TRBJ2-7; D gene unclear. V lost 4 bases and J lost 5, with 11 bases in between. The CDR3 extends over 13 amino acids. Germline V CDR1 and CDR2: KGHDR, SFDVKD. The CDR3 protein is CATSDLHGNEQYF. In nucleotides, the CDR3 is TGTGCCACCAGTGACCTACACGGAAACGAGCAGTACTTC.

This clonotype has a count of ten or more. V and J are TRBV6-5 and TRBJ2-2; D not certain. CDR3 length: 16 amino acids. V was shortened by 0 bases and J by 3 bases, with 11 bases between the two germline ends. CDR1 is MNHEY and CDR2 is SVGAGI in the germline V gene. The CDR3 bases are TGTGCCAGCAGTTACTCGAGAGGAGTTTACACCGGGGAGCTGTTTTTT. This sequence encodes CASSYSRGVYTGELFF.

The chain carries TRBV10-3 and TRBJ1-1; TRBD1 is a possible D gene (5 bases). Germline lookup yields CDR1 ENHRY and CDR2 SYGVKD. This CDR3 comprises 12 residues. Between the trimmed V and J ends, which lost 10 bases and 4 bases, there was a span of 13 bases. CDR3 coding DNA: TGTGCCACGTCGCGGGACCTCACTGAAGCTTTCTTT. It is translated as CATSRDLTEAFF.

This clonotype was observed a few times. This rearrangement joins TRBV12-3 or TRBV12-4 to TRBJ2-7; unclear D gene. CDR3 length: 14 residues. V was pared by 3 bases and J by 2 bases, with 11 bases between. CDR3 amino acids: CASSLRGRTYEQYF. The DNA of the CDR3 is TGTGCCAGCAGTTTGAGAGGCAGGACCTACGAGCAGTACTTC.

The CDR3 loop reads CASSLVSAVYGYTF. CDR3 DNA: TGTGCCAGCAGCTTAGTATCGGCGGTCTATGGCTACACCTTC. The chain uses TRBV7-2 and TRBJ1-2; D is uncertain. CDR3 length: 14 residues. Germline CDR1 reads SGHTA; CDR2 reads FQGNSA. The V gene lost 1 base and the J gene lost 4 bases, with 10 bases spanning the gap.

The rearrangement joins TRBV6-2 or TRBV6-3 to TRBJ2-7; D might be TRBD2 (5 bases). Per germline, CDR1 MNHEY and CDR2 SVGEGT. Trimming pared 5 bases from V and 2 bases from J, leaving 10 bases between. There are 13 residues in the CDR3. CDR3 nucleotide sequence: TGTGCCAGCAGTCCCGGGGTTCCCTACGAGCAGTACTTC. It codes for CASSPGVPYEQYF.

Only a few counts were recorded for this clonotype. The CDR3 DNA is TGTGCCAGCAGCCCCCAAGAGCGGGGGGATGGCTACACCTTC. Protein sequence: CASSPQERGDGYTF. V gene TRBV7-4 combines with J gene TRBJ1-2, with D possibly matching TRBD1 (5 bases). Trimming cost V 5 bases and J 6 bases, with 16 bases left between them. The CDR3 spans 14 residues. In germline, CDR1 is SGHVT, CDR2 SQSDAQ.

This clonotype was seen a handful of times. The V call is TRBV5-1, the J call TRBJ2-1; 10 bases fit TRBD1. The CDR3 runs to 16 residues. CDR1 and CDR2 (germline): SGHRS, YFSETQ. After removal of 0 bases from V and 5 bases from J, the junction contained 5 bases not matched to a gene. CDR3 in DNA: TGCGCCAGCAGCTTGGGGGGACAGGGGTCCAACAATGAGCAGTTCTTC. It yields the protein CASSLGGQGSNNEQFF.

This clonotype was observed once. For the CDR3, the DNA is TGTGCCATCAGTGGGACAGGGGACGGTCAGCCCCAGCATTTT. Protein sequence: CAISGTGDGQPQHF. The J gene is TRBJ1-5, the V gene TRBV10-3; TRBD1 aligns across 9 bases. The CDR3 length is 14 residues. Trimming at V came to 4 bases and at J to 6 bases, leaving 4 bases not matched to a gene. Germline V gene sequence: CDR1 ENHRY, CDR2 SYGVKD.

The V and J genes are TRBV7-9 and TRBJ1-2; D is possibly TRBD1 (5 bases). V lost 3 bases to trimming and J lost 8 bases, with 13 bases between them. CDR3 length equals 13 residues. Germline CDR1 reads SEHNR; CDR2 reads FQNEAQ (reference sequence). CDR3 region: CASSFLEGTGYTF. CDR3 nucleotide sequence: TGTGCCAGCAGCTTTTTGGAGGGGACCGGCTACACCTTC.

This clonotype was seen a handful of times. CDR3 sequence reads: CASSPGPNTEAFF. In DNA form, the CDR3 reads TGTGCCAGCAGCCCCGGGCCGAACACTGAAGCTTTCTTT. The genes are TRBV7-8 and TRBJ1-1; D unresolved. V shed 5 bases and J shed 1 base, with 8 bases lying between them. CDR1 and CDR2 from the germline V gene are SGHVS and FQNEAQ. The CDR3 sequence is 13 residues long.

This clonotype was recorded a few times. The CDR3, as DNA: TGTGCCAGCAGTTTCACAGAAAACTATGGCTACACCTTC. Translated: CASSFTENYGYTF. This chain uses TRBV7-9 with TRBJ1-2; D not certain. CDR3 length: 13 amino acids. Per germline, CDR1 SEHNR and CDR2 FQNEAQ (reference sequence). V lost 6 bases, J lost 2 bases, and 10 bases lay in between. Filled out from reference TRBV7-9 and TRBJ1-2, the complete variable domain reads DTGVSQNPRHKITKRGQNVTFRCDPISEHNRLYWYRQTLGQGPEFLTYFQNEAQLEKSRLLSDRFSAERPKGSFSTLEIQRTEQGDSAMYLCASSFTENYGYTFGSGTRLTVV.

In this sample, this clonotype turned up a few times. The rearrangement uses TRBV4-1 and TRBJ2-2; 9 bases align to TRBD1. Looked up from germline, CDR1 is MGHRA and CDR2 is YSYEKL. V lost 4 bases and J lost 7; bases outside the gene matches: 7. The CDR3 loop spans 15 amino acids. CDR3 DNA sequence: TGCGCCAGCAGCCCCCGGACAGGGGAAAGCGGGGAGCTGTTTTTT. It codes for CASSPRTGESGELFF.